This TCR beta chain was recorded in a study of identical twins. TCRdb processed the 5' RACE reads anew with MiXCR; each CDR3 protein has one entry. The table includes around 550,000 distinct CDR3 sequences, 15% detected once. Germline V lookup: CDR1 LNHNV, CDR2 YYDKDF (reference sequence). The CDR3 totals 18 residues. V lost 1 base and J 1 base, leaving 19 bases between the germline ends. Only healthy Caucasians were included as donors. In addition, the sample was reused for a study of yellow fever vaccine responses in identical twins.

Sequenced: CD4+ T cells sorted from blood. V usage is TRBV15 and J usage is TRBJ2-5, with TRBD2 as a possible D gene (5 bases). The origin of this receptor is a woman in her late teens or twenties in good health. The CDR3: CATSRVFGERRSQETQYF. The CDR3 DNA sequence: TGTGCCACCAGCAGAGTATTCGGGGAGCGGAGATCCCAAGAGACCCAGTACTTC. Filled out from reference TRBV15 and TRBJ2-5, the complete variable domain reads DAMVIQNPRYQVTQFGKPVTLSCSQTLNHNVMYWYQQKSSQAPKLLFHYYDKDFNNEADTPDNFQSRRPNTSFCFLDIRSPGLGDTAMYLCATSRVFGERRSQETQYFGPGTRLLVL.